A single TCR beta chain is shown here with its context. Produced via immunoSEQ multiplex PCR; TCRdb's table is partial and in-frame only. The sample records under 500,000 clones, 80% to 90% being singletons. The entry originates in a study of blood T cell repertoires in COVID-19. Background on the study: In each case, the material was cDNA or gDNA derived from T cells, B-cell-depleted T cells, or PBMCs.

V was pared by 0 bases and J by 1 base, with 12 bases between. The CDR3 has 16 amino acids. Germline-derived CDR1 and CDR2 are MNHEY and SVGAGI. Cohorts were based on clinical histories the participants reported. What the recovered Cohort 3 donors had was two negative PCRs, clearance, or symptom resolution. The TCR originated in a man aged 25 to 40 who had recovered from COVID-19. Sequenced: PBMCs or T cells enriched from blood (not recorded which). The chain uses TRBV6-5 and TRBJ1-1; D gene ambiguous. The CDR3 reads CASSYSILAGNTEAFF. DNA of the CDR3: TGTGCCAGCAGTTACTCGATCCTGGCAGGGAACACTGAAGCTTTCTTT.